A selection of T cell receptor beta chains follows, all from one sample in a study of OX40 agonist ivuxolimab in advanced cancers. The repertoire was sequenced with immunoSEQ multiplex PCR; TCRdb's copy has only in-frame clones and lacks some. Of some 97,000 clones listed, less than 95% are singletons. The sample consisted of CD4+ or CD8+ T cells sorted from blood, taken in a trial of the OX40 agonist ivuxolimab. These receptors were obtained from an adult with an advanced solid tumor such as melanoma, head and neck, liver or kidney cancer. The CDR3 runs from the conserved cysteine through the conserved F or W. The D gene is left open where the match is weak.

V,D,J,DNA,CDR3
TRBV6-5,TRBD1,TRBJ2-7,TGTGCCAGCAGTCCCTGGACAGGGGGCGACGAGCAGTACTTC,CASSPWTGGDEQYF
TRBV19,NA,TRBJ2-2,TGTGCCAGTCGAACAGGGTTACTAAACACCGGGGAGCTGTTTTTT,CASRTGLLNTGELFF
TRBV7-3,NA,TRBJ2-2,TGTGCCAGCAGCTTAACGATGGCAGGGACCGGGGAGCTGTTTTTT,CASSLTMAGTGELFF
TRBV4-2,TRBD2,TRBJ2-7,TGTGCCAGCAGCCAAGATTTGGGACTAGCGGCCTACGAGCAGTACTTC,CASSQDLGLAAYEQYF
TRBV28,NA,TRBJ2-7,TGTGCCAGCAGTTTAACGAGTCCCTACGAGCAGTACTTC,CASSLTSPYEQYF
TRBV7-2,NA,TRBJ2-2,TGTGCCAGCAGCTTAGGGCCCGAACGCCGGGAGCTGTTTTTT,CASSLGPERRELFF
TRBV5-3,NA,TRBJ2-5,TGTGCCAGAAGCTTGGTGAAGGGTTCGGATCGGAAGACCCAGTACTTC,CARSLVKGSDRKTQYF
TRBV30,TRBD2,TRBJ2-5,TGTGCCTGGAGTGGTAGCGGGAGAGAGACCCAGTACTTC,CAWSGSGRETQYF
TRBV7-2,TRBD2,TRBJ2-1,TGTGCCAGCAGCGCCTCGCCTAGCGGACGAGGGTTCTTC,CASSASPSGRGFF
TRBV9,NA,TRBJ2-3,TGTGCCAGCAGCAGGGACCTGAGGTCAGATACGCAGTATTTT,CASSRDLRSDTQYF
TRBV11-2,NA,TRBJ2-1,TGTGCCAGCAGCTTAGACTGGAGCTCCTACAATGAGCAGTTCTTC,CASSLDWSSYNEQFF
TRBV9,NA,TRBJ2-2,TGTGCCAGCAGCGTAGAGTCAGGGACCGCGAACACCGGGGAGCTGTTTTTT,CASSVESGTANTGELFF